These 8 T cell receptor beta chains came from one sample sequenced in a study of cytomegalovirus exposure and HLA in healthy donors. Primers for the PCR totalled 60 Vbeta and 13 Jbeta. Sequencing was performed with immunoSEQ multiplex PCR; in TCRdb, only in-frame clones are kept and a portion is missing. The sample's table shows under 200,000 clones. Source material: PBMCs. Source of these receptors: a woman younger than 35 in good health and CMV-seropositive.

The chain employs TRBV5-1 and TRBJ1-4; 11 bases map to TRBD1. Germline CDR1 SGHRS, CDR2 YFSETQ. The CDR3 is made up of 15 amino acids. J gave up 8 bases and V 5 bases, and 8 bases lay outside the gene matches. In DNA form, the CDR3 reads TGCGCCAGCAGGGACAGGGGGCAAATTGAGGAAAAACTGTTTTTT. Translation: CASRDRGQIEEKLFF.

The genes are TRBV21-1 and TRBJ2-7; the D segment call TRBD1 is taken from the table without a DNA check. TRBV21-1 is a documented pseudogene. The CDR3 runs 16 residues. CDR3 nucleotide sequence: TGTGCCAGCAGCACCGGACAGGGGGGTTTTCCCTACGAGCAGTACTTC. Translation: CASSTGQGGFPYEQYF.

V gene TRBV5-4 combines with J gene TRBJ1-2, with D perhaps TRBD1 (5 bases). Trimming removed 3 bases at V and 4 bases at J, with 16 bases between. Germline V CDR1 and CDR2: SGHNT, YYREEE (reference sequence). This CDR3 has 15 amino acids. This chain's CDR3 is CASSSPRGSGYGYTF. In nucleotides, the CDR3 is TGTGCCAGCAGCTCGCCTAGGGGATCGGGCTATGGCTACACCTTC.

The gene calls are TRBV7-3 and TRBJ2-1; a weak D match, TRBD1 (6 bases). The CDR3 is 15 residues long. Germline V gives CDR1 SGHTA, CDR2 FQGTGA. With 1 base removed from V and 6 bases from J, the gap between germline ends came to 13 bases. CDR3 DNA sequence: TGTGCCAGCAGCTTAAATTCAGGGGAACTCAATGAGCAGTTCTTC. Residues: CASSLNSGELNEQFF.

V gene TRBV29-1 combines with J gene TRBJ1-2, with D unresolved. CDR1 is SQVTM and CDR2 is ANQGSEA in the germline V gene. The CDR3 covers 13 residues. V was shortened by 7 bases and J by 4 bases, with 16 bases between the two germline ends. The CDR3 DNA follows: TGCAGCGCCAAGGAGGGCAGCGGCTATGGCTACACCTTC. Translating gives CSAKEGSGYGYTF.

The chain combines TRBV2 with TRBJ1-1, with a possible D match to TRBD1 (5 bases). Germline V gives CDR1 SNHLY, CDR2 FYNNEI. CDR3 size: 14 residues. V lost 4 bases and J lost 1, with 10 bases in between. The DNA of the CDR3 is TGTGCCAGCAGTGTTGTCACAGGGAACACTGAAGCTTTCTTT. Protein: CASSVVTGNTEAFF.

J is TRBJ2-7 and V is TRBV6-5; TRBD1 agrees at 7 bases. Germline loops: CDR1 MNHEY, CDR2 SVGAGI. The V and J ends lost 6 bases and 0 bases, in that order; junction bases with no gene match: 8. The CDR3 is 15 residues long. For the CDR3, the DNA is TGTGCCAGCAGACGGACAGGTCACAGCTCCTACGAGCAGTACTTC. Protein: CASRRTGHSSYEQYF.

The chain combines TRBV13 with TRBJ2-1, with 9 bases that match TRBD2. Trimming removed 3 bases from V and 7 bases from J; junction bases left unmatched: 7. Per germline, CDR1 PRHDT and CDR2 FYEKMQ (reference sequence). The CDR3 is made up of 15 amino acids. Here the CDR3 reads CASSFFSGRKNEQFF. CDR3 coding DNA: TGTGCCAGCAGCTTTTTTAGCGGGAGAAAGAATGAGCAGTTCTTC.